The entry that follows covers one TCR beta chain sequence. The antigen remains undetermined. The CDR3 loop spans 15 amino acids. V lost 10 bases to trimming and J lost 0 bases; unmatched junction nucleotides: 10. The V gene's germline CDR1 is MNHNS and CDR2 SASEGT. The data are from a study of CD8+ T cells in alopecia areata. Points from the study as a whole: Numerous expanded lesional clones remained in scalp and blood during tofacitinib.

The treatment: oral pan-JAK inhibitor, 5-10 mg twice daily. In each case, RNA was isolated and then reverse transcribed into cDNA as the sequencing template. Some clones are missing from TCRdb's copy, which holds only in-frame ones; the method was immunoSEQ multiplex PCR. The sample includes over 60,000 clones, around 45% seen only once; the top ten take around 21%. This receptor was identified in a human donor with alopecia areata. The chain carries TRBV6-1 and TRBJ2-3; 7 bases align to TRBD2. Sequenced material: CD8+ T cells sorted from blood, taken at approximately week 37, from a patient treated with tofacitinib. The CDR3 loop reads CATRGASGSTDTQYF. The DNA for the CDR3 is TGTGCCACAAGAGGGGCTAGCGGTAGCACAGATACGCAGTATTTT.